This T cell receptor (beta chain) came from a study of blood T cell repertoires in COVID-19. Background on the study: Samples taken during acute and convalescent COVID-19 were collected in the United States, Italy and Spain. The analysed material was cDNA or gDNA that came from T cells, B-cell-depleted T cells, or PBMCs.

Seattle-derived patients entered the study during active infection and were followed longitudinally. V lost 4 bases and J lost 9; bases outside the gene matches: 15. Germline V gene lookup returns CDR1 LGHDT and CDR2 YNNKEL (reference sequence). CDR3 length equals 16 residues. In the authors' workflow: It was from reference gene primer amplification that nucleated cell counts were estimated. Method: immunoSEQ multiplex PCR; TCRdb's copy keeps in-frame clones and lacks some. The DNA was the basis for D and trimming; V, J and clone size are from that table. The table has about 220,000 clones, approximately 85% seen once; the top ten hold roughly 5.1%.

The source is a woman in her seventies with COVID-19, enrolled during active disease. The genes are TRBV3-1 (or the pseudogene TRBV3-2) and TRBJ2-1; 7 positions match TRBD2. The sample taken for sequencing was peripheral blood. The CDR3 coding sequence is TGTGCCAGCAGCCCCAATTTTGGGAGGGGCCGGGCTGAGCAGTTCTTC. Residues: CASSPNFGRGRAEQFF.